Listed below are T cell receptor beta chains from one sample, sequenced in a study of cytomegalovirus exposure and HLA in healthy donors. The data were produced by immunoSEQ multiplex PCR, yet TCRdb's version contains in-frame clones alone and is incomplete. The sample lists some 100,000 clones, around 75% occurring once. The sequencing sample was made of PBMCs. The receptors were gathered from a man aged 50 to 59 in good health and CMV-seronegative. CDR3s include the opening cysteine and the closing phenylalanine or tryptophan. The order of the fields is CDR3 length, D gene, clone size, V gene, J gene, CDR3 protein, CDR3 DNA. D genes are given only for firm matches. A clone size is listed for some rows: how often the clone was seen (once, few, many), or a class if it is expanded.

cdr3_length: 19
d_call: TRBD1
clone_size: .
v_call: TRBV28
j_call: TRBJ1-3
cdr3_aa: CASSLNPPEYTGGRNTIYF
cdr3_nt: TGTGCCAGCAGTTTAAATCCCCCGGAGTATACAGGGGGCCGCAACACCATATATTTT

cdr3_length: 11
d_call: .
clone_size: .
v_call: TRBV19
j_call: TRBJ2-7
cdr3_aa: CASSLGYEQYF
cdr3_nt: TGTGCCAGTAGCCTGGGCTACGAGCAGTACTTC

cdr3_length: 16
d_call: .
clone_size: .
v_call: TRBV13
j_call: TRBJ1-2
cdr3_aa: CASSSPAKGGSYGYTF
cdr3_nt: TGTGCCAGCAGCTCCCCCGCTAAAGGGGGAAGCTATGGCTACACCTTC

cdr3_length: 13
d_call: .
clone_size: .
v_call: TRBV2
j_call: TRBJ1-2
cdr3_aa: CASSEGPDRGYTF
cdr3_nt: TGTGCCAGCAGCGAGGGTCCTGACAGGGGCTACACCTTC

cdr3_length: 14
d_call: TRBD1
clone_size: few
v_call: TRBV19
j_call: TRBJ2-7
cdr3_aa: CASSARDRELEQYF
cdr3_nt: TGTGCCAGTAGTGCCCGGGACAGGGAACTCGAGCAGTACTTC

cdr3_length: 14
d_call: TRBD1
clone_size: .
v_call: TRBV28
j_call: TRBJ2-2
cdr3_aa: CASRIGQGARELFF
cdr3_nt: TGTGCCAGCAGGATTGGACAGGGGGCCCGGGAGCTGTTTTTT

cdr3_length: 12
d_call: .
clone_size: .
v_call: TRBV2
j_call: TRBJ2-7
cdr3_aa: CASDRRSYEQYF
cdr3_nt: TGTGCCAGCGACAGGAGATCCTACGAGCAGTACTTC

cdr3_length: 16
d_call: TRBD2
clone_size: .
v_call: TRBV5-4
j_call: TRBJ2-3
cdr3_aa: CASSLAGLAGTDTQYF
cdr3_nt: TGTGCCAGCAGCTTGGCCGGACTAGCGGGCACAGATACGCAGTATTTT

cdr3_length: 16
d_call: .
clone_size: few
v_call: TRBV15
j_call: TRBJ1-5
cdr3_aa: CATSREGGGPRQPQHF
cdr3_nt: TGTGCCACCAGCAGAGAGGGCGGGGGCCCTAGGCAGCCCCAGCATTTT

cdr3_length: 15
d_call: TRBD1
clone_size: .
v_call: TRBV19
j_call: TRBJ1-5
cdr3_aa: CASSRDRGEDQPQHF
cdr3_nt: TGTGCCAGTAGTCGAGACAGGGGAGAGGATCAGCCCCAGCATTTT

cdr3_length: 15
d_call: .
clone_size: .
v_call: TRBV4-2
j_call: TRBJ2-7
cdr3_aa: CASSQDSDRTYEQYF
cdr3_nt: TGTGCCAGCAGCCAAGACAGTGACAGGACCTACGAGCAGTACTTC

cdr3_length: 12
d_call: .
clone_size: few
v_call: TRBV29-1
j_call: TRBJ2-7
cdr3_aa: CSVRYRSYEQYF
cdr3_nt: TGCAGCGTGAGATACAGGTCCTACGAGCAGTACTTC

cdr3_length: 15
d_call: .
clone_size: .
v_call: TRBV9
j_call: TRBJ2-2
cdr3_aa: CASSGALANTGELFF
cdr3_nt: TGTGCCAGCAGCGGGGCACTCGCGAACACCGGGGAGCTGTTTTTT

cdr3_length: 17
d_call: TRBD2
clone_size: .
v_call: TRBV7-2
j_call: TRBJ2-5
cdr3_aa: CASSLVSSLAGRETQYF
cdr3_nt: TGTGCCAGCAGCTTAGTCTCTTCGCTAGCGGGAAGAGAGACCCAGTACTTC

cdr3_length: 16
d_call: TRBD1
clone_size: .
v_call: TRBV7-9
j_call: TRBJ1-6
cdr3_aa: CASSPQGMAYNSPLHF
cdr3_nt: TGTGCCAGCTCCCCACAGGGGATGGCCTATAATTCACCCCTCCACTTT

cdr3_length: 13
d_call: .
clone_size: .
v_call: TRBV6-5
j_call: TRBJ2-3
cdr3_aa: CASSQLGGDTQYF
cdr3_nt: TGTGCCAGCAGTCAGCTGGGGGGAGATACGCAGTATTTT

cdr3_length: 11
d_call: .
clone_size: few
v_call: TRBV29-1
j_call: TRBJ1-1
cdr3_aa: CSVLGAGRPFF
cdr3_nt: TGCAGCGTTCTTGGGGCAGGGCGACCTTTCTTT

cdr3_length: 14
d_call: TRBD2
clone_size: few
v_call: TRBV5-8
j_call: TRBJ2-7
cdr3_aa: CASSSLAGSYEQYF
cdr3_nt: TGTGCCAGCAGCTCACTAGCGGGGAGCTACGAGCAGTACTTC

cdr3_length: 13
d_call: .
clone_size: few
v_call: TRBV29-1
j_call: TRBJ1-1
cdr3_aa: CSVDPGGGTEAFF
cdr3_nt: TGCAGCGTTGATCCAGGCGGGGGCACTGAAGCTTTCTTT

cdr3_length: 15
d_call: .
clone_size: .
v_call: TRBV27
j_call: TRBJ2-2
cdr3_aa: CASSLHRGGTGELFF
cdr3_nt: TGTGCCAGCAGTTTACACAGGGGGGGAACCGGGGAGCTGTTTTTT

cdr3_length: 17
d_call: .
clone_size: few
v_call: TRBV11-3
j_call: TRBJ2-3
cdr3_aa: CASSLDPSRGGTDTQYF
cdr3_nt: TGTGCCAGCAGCTTAGATCCAAGTAGAGGAGGCACAGATACGCAGTATTTT

cdr3_length: 15
d_call: TRBD2
clone_size: .
v_call: TRBV2
j_call: TRBJ2-3
cdr3_aa: CASSGTSGGLDTQYF
cdr3_nt: TGTGCCAGCAGCGGGACTAGCGGGGGGCTAGATACGCAGTATTTT

cdr3_length: 13
d_call: .
clone_size: .
v_call: TRBV28
j_call: TRBJ1-1
cdr3_aa: CASSLRGYTEAFF
cdr3_nt: TGTGCCAGCAGTTTGAGGGGGTACACTGAAGCTTTCTTT

cdr3_length: 16
d_call: .
clone_size: once
v_call: TRBV28
j_call: TRBJ2-7
cdr3_aa: CASSLEGRANSYEQYF
cdr3_nt: TGTGCCAGCAGTTTGGAGGGACGCGCTAACTCCTACGAGCAGTACTTC

cdr3_length: 14
d_call: .
clone_size: .
v_call: TRBV7-9
j_call: TRBJ2-7
cdr3_aa: CASSFAGSSYEQYF
cdr3_nt: TGTGCCAGCAGCTTCGCGGGGTCTTCCTACGAGCAGTACTTC

cdr3_length: 15
d_call: TRBD1
clone_size: few
v_call: TRBV5-5
j_call: TRBJ2-7
cdr3_aa: CASSFTDRGVIEQYF
cdr3_nt: TGTGCCAGCAGCTTTACGGACAGGGGGGTTATCGAGCAGTACTTC

cdr3_length: 13
d_call: .
clone_size: .
v_call: TRBV5-1
j_call: TRBJ1-1
cdr3_aa: CASSLDLLTEAFF
cdr3_nt: TGCGCCAGCAGCTTAGACTTACTCACTGAAGCTTTCTTT

cdr3_length: 16
d_call: .
clone_size: .
v_call: TRBV4-3
j_call: TRBJ1-1
cdr3_aa: CASSQGLDRSNTEAFF
cdr3_nt: TGCGCCAGCAGCCAAGGCCTGGACAGATCGAACACTGAAGCTTTCTTT

cdr3_length: 12
d_call: .
clone_size: .
v_call: TRBV30
j_call: TRBJ1-2
cdr3_aa: CAWTQVKAGYTF
cdr3_nt: TGTGCCTGGACACAGGTTAAGGCTGGCTACACCTTC

cdr3_length: 16
d_call: .
clone_size: few
v_call: TRBV2
j_call: TRBJ1-3
cdr3_aa: CASRESGGYSGNTIYF
cdr3_nt: TGTGCCAGCAGGGAATCAGGCGGGTACTCTGGAAACACCATATATTTT

cdr3_length: 14
d_call: .
clone_size: .
v_call: TRBV10-1
j_call: TRBJ2-7
cdr3_aa: CASKIKRVGYEQYF
cdr3_nt: TGCGCCAGCAAGATTAAGCGGGTGGGATACGAGCAGTACTTC

cdr3_length: 13
d_call: .
clone_size: .
v_call: TRBV2
j_call: TRBJ2-7
cdr3_aa: CAGQQGFSYEQYF
cdr3_nt: TGTGCCGGACAACAGGGTTTTTCCTACGAGCAGTACTTC

cdr3_length: 16
d_call: .
clone_size: few
v_call: TRBV19
j_call: TRBJ1-5
cdr3_aa: CASSTTGSLGNQPQHF
cdr3_nt: TGTGCCAGTAGTACAACAGGGTCATTAGGCAATCAGCCCCAGCATTTT

cdr3_length: 13
d_call: .
clone_size: once
v_call: TRBV6-5
j_call: TRBJ1-5
cdr3_aa: CAGPGGGGQPQHF
cdr3_nt: TGTGCCGGGCCGGGGGGTGGCGGACAGCCCCAGCATTTT

cdr3_length: 15
d_call: .
clone_size: .
v_call: TRBV6-1
j_call: TRBJ1-2
cdr3_aa: CASSDPSGSWWGYTF
cdr3_nt: TGTGCCAGCAGTGACCCTTCGGGGTCTTGGTGGGGCTACACCTTC

cdr3_length: 14
d_call: .
clone_size: .
v_call: TRBV5-1
j_call: TRBJ2-2
cdr3_aa: CASRTGGDTGELFF
cdr3_nt: TGCGCCAGCAGGACAGGCGGCGACACCGGGGAGCTGTTTTTT

cdr3_length: 14
d_call: .
clone_size: few
v_call: TRBV7-2
j_call: TRBJ2-7
cdr3_aa: CASSLAITEVEQYF
cdr3_nt: TGTGCCAGCAGCTTAGCAATTACGGAGGTCGAGCAGTACTTC

cdr3_length: 17
d_call: TRBD2
clone_size: .
v_call: TRBV7-8
j_call: TRBJ2-7
cdr3_aa: CASSSPSGASGRAKQYF
cdr3_nt: TGTGCCAGCAGCTCCCCTTCGGGTGCTAGCGGGAGGGCCAAGCAGTACTTC

cdr3_length: 13
d_call: .
clone_size: .
v_call: TRBV9
j_call: TRBJ1-3
cdr3_aa: CASSVGLGNTIYF
cdr3_nt: TGTGCCAGCAGCGTAGGGCTCGGGAACACCATATATTTT

cdr3_length: 14
d_call: TRBD2
clone_size: .
v_call: TRBV5-4
j_call: TRBJ2-7
cdr3_aa: CASSLTSGSYEQYF
cdr3_nt: TGTGCCAGCAGCTTGACTAGCGGGTCTTACGAGCAGTACTTC

cdr3_length: 16
d_call: TRBD1
clone_size: .
v_call: TRBV7-8
j_call: TRBJ2-7
cdr3_aa: CASSPTADRAIYEQYF
cdr3_nt: TGTGCCAGCAGCCCTACGGCGGACAGGGCAATCTACGAGCAGTACTTC

cdr3_length: 16
d_call: TRBD1
clone_size: .
v_call: TRBV9
j_call: TRBJ1-6
cdr3_aa: CASSETWDRVYSPLHF
cdr3_nt: TGTGCCAGCAGCGAGACCTGGGACAGGGTATATTCACCCCTCCACTTT

cdr3_length: 15
d_call: .
clone_size: .
v_call: TRBV7-9
j_call: TRBJ2-1
cdr3_aa: CSSSLASLGANEQFF
cdr3_nt: TGTTCCAGCAGCTTAGCTAGTCTGGGAGCCAATGAGCAGTTCTTC

cdr3_length: 16
d_call: TRBD2
clone_size: .
v_call: TRBV6-6
j_call: TRBJ2-7
cdr3_aa: CASSPPGTSGAYEQYF
cdr3_nt: TGTGCCAGCAGCCCGCCCGGGACTAGCGGAGCCTACGAGCAGTACTTC

cdr3_length: 11
d_call: .
clone_size: .
v_call: TRBV6-1
j_call: TRBJ1-2
cdr3_aa: CATRENYGYTF
cdr3_nt: TGTGCCACTCGAGAGAACTATGGCTACACCTTC

cdr3_length: 11
d_call: .
clone_size: .
v_call: TRBV11-2
j_call: TRBJ2-2
cdr3_aa: CASTGVGELFF
cdr3_nt: TGTGCCAGCACCGGGGTCGGGGAGCTGTTTTTT

cdr3_length: 14
d_call: .
clone_size: .
v_call: TRBV25-1
j_call: TRBJ2-3
cdr3_aa: CASKSISSTDTQYF
cdr3_nt: TGTGCCAGCAAATCTATCTCTAGCACAGATACGCAGTATTTT

cdr3_length: 13
d_call: TRBD1
clone_size: .
v_call: TRBV19
j_call: TRBJ2-7
cdr3_aa: CASRGQESDEQYF
cdr3_nt: TGTGCCAGTAGGGGACAGGAGAGCGACGAGCAGTACTTC

cdr3_length: 13
d_call: TRBD1
clone_size: .
v_call: TRBV19
j_call: TRBJ2-7
cdr3_aa: CATRDREVDEQYF
cdr3_nt: TGTGCCACTCGGGACAGGGAGGTAGACGAGCAGTACTTC

cdr3_length: 13
d_call: .
clone_size: .
v_call: TRBV29-1
j_call: TRBJ2-3
cdr3_aa: CSAGGGGKDTQYF
cdr3_nt: TGCAGCGCTGGCGGGGGCGGGAAAGATACGCAGTATTTT

cdr3_length: 14
d_call: .
clone_size: .
v_call: TRBV28
j_call: TRBJ2-1
cdr3_aa: CASSFSREKDEQFF
cdr3_nt: TGTGCCAGCAGTTTCTCCCGGGAGAAGGATGAGCAGTTCTTC

cdr3_length: 15
d_call: TRBD2
clone_size: once
v_call: TRBV11-3
j_call: TRBJ2-1
cdr3_aa: CASSPRSGGANEQFF
cdr3_nt: TGTGCCAGCAGCCCCAGGAGCGGGGGGGCGAATGAGCAGTTCTTC

cdr3_length: 15
d_call: .
clone_size: .
v_call: TRBV30
j_call: TRBJ1-4
cdr3_aa: CAWSTNTGINEKLFF
cdr3_nt: TGTGCCTGGAGTACAAATACAGGGATCAATGAAAAACTGTTTTTT

cdr3_length: 17
d_call: TRBD2
clone_size: .
v_call: TRBV29-1
j_call: TRBJ2-1
cdr3_aa: CSARLTSGRRFYNEQFF
cdr3_nt: TGCAGCGCCCGATTGACTAGCGGGAGGCGGTTCTACAATGAGCAGTTCTTC

cdr3_length: 14
d_call: .
clone_size: .
v_call: TRBV15
j_call: TRBJ2-5
cdr3_aa: CATSRDSGRETQYF
cdr3_nt: TGTGCCACCAGCAGAGATTCAGGAAGAGAGACCCAGTACTTC

cdr3_length: 12
d_call: .
clone_size: once
v_call: TRBV7-9
j_call: TRBJ2-5
cdr3_aa: CASRLDGETQYF
cdr3_nt: TGTGCCAGCAGACTAGATGGGGAGACCCAGTACTTC

cdr3_length: 12
d_call: TRBD2
clone_size: .
v_call: TRBV28
j_call: TRBJ2-7
cdr3_aa: CATGRILYEQYF
cdr3_nt: TGTGCCACCGGGAGGATCCTCTACGAGCAGTACTTC

cdr3_length: 14
d_call: .
clone_size: .
v_call: TRBV19
j_call: TRBJ1-1
cdr3_aa: CASTRDRMNTEAFF
cdr3_nt: TGTGCCAGTACCCGGGATCGCATGAACACTGAAGCTTTCTTT

cdr3_length: 13
d_call: .
clone_size: .
v_call: TRBV10-1
j_call: TRBJ2-3
cdr3_aa: CASSRTVTDTQYF
cdr3_nt: TGCGCCAGCAGTCGGACAGTCACAGATACGCAGTATTTT

cdr3_length: 18
d_call: TRBD2
clone_size: .
v_call: TRBV5-1
j_call: TRBJ2-3
cdr3_aa: CASSLVGLAGGPTDTQYF
cdr3_nt: TGCGCCAGCAGCTTGGTAGGACTAGCGGGGGGGCCTACAGATACGCAGTATTTT